A selection of T cell receptor beta chains follows, all from one sample in a study of blood T cell repertoires in COVID-19. Using immunoSEQ multiplex PCR, the repertoire was profiled, and TCRdb retains in-frame clones only, with some absent. The repertoire holds some 100,000 clones, roughly nine tenths seen once, with roughly 7.9% in the top ten. The sequenced material came from peripheral blood. The source of these receptors is a man between 65 and 85 years old who had recovered from COVID-19. Each CDR3 is given with its conserved first and last residue. The D gene is left open where the match is weak. Clone size is given for some rows only: seen once, a few or many times, or a class if the clone is expanded.

>TRBV24-1|-|TRBJ1-4|-
TGTGCCACCAGTGACTCCAGGGGCTCTGGTGAAAAACTGTTTTTT
CATSDSRGSGEKLFF
>TRBV3-1/TRBV3-2|few|TRBJ1-1|TRBD1
TGTGCCAGCAGCCCACGGGACAGGGCGCGTTGGGCTTTCTTT
CASSPRDRARWAFF
>TRBV6-1|-|TRBJ1-1|TRBD1
TGTGCCAGCAGTGAAAGCACAGGGGGCAGAGGAGCTTTCTTT
CASSESTGGRGAFF
>TRBV29-1|-|TRBJ2-7|TRBD2
TGCAGCGTGGCAGGGACTAGCGTATCCGAGCAGTACTTC
CSVAGTSVSEQYF
>TRBV18|-|TRBJ2-2|TRBD2
TGTGCCAGCTCAGAGGCACTAGCGGGAGAGAGCACCGGGGAGCTGTTTTTT
CASSEALAGESTGELFF
>TRBV6-5|-|TRBJ2-6|-
TGTGCCAGCAACAAGGACAACTCTGGGGCCAACGTCCTGACTTTC
CASNKDNSGANVLTF
>TRBV6-6|-|TRBJ1-5|-
TGTGCCAGCAGTTACGGGGGCAGCAATCAGCCCCAGCATTTT
CASSYGGSNQPQHF
>TRBV19|-|TRBJ2-3|TRBD2
TGTGCCAGTAGTAGCTTAGCGGGAGTCACAGATACGCAGTATTTT
CASSSLAGVTDTQYF
>TRBV10-2|-|TRBJ1-2|-
TGCGCCAGCAGCCAACTATCGGGGGGCAGCGATGGCTACACCTTC
CASSQLSGGSDGYTF
>TRBV18|-|TRBJ2-3|TRBD1
TGTGCCAGCTCGGGGCAGGGGGCGAGGTTCACAGATACGCAGTATTTT
CASSGQGARFTDTQYF
>TRBV28|-|TRBJ2-7|TRBD2
TGTGCCAGTCGGACTAGTCGCGAGCAGTACTTC
CASRTSREQYF
>TRBV9|-|TRBJ2-1|-
TGTGCCAGCAGCGAGGGGTGGACGGTGGTGAATGAGCAGTTCTTC
CASSEGWTVVNEQFF
>TRBV7-3|-|TRBJ2-7|TRBD1
TGTGCCAGCAGCCTGGACAGGGGGGCATCCTACGAGCAGTACTTC
CASSLDRGASYEQYF
>TRBV20-1|-|TRBJ2-7|-
TGCAGTGCTAGTACTACTGTGAGATACGAGCAGTACTTC
CSASTTVRYEQYF
>TRBV4-3|once|TRBJ2-2|-
TGCGCCAGCAGCCTTCTAGGGGGGGCTGGGGAGCTGTTTTTT
CASSLLGGAGELFF
>TRBV7-9|few|TRBJ1-3|TRBD1
TGTGCCAGCAGCCGGATACCCAGGGGGCCCGTTGGAAACACCATATATTTT
CASSRIPRGPVGNTIYF
>TRBV2|-|TRBJ2-7|TRBD2
TGTGCCAGCAGTGAATATAGGACTAGCGGGTACTACGAGCAGTACTTC
CASSEYRTSGYYEQYF
>TRBV2|-|TRBJ2-7|-
TGTGCCAGCAGTGAGCAGGGCTCTATTTCCGAGCAGTACTTC
CASSEQGSISEQYF
>TRBV9|-|TRBJ1-2|-
TGTGCCAGCAGCGTAACCCTGGGCAACTATGGCTACACCTTC
CASSVTLGNYGYTF
>TRBV24-1|-|TRBJ2-5|TRBD2
TGTGCCACCAGTGATTTATACGGGAGGGTCCAAGAGACCCAGTACTTC
CATSDLYGRVQETQYF
>TRBV27|-|TRBJ2-1|TRBD2
TGTGCCAGCAGTCCGGGACTAGCGGGAGTTAGATACAATGAGCAGTTCTTC
CASSPGLAGVRYNEQFF
>TRBV7-9|-|TRBJ1-1|-
TGTGCCAGCAGCTTCCTGTTTTCCCAGGGGATTCATGCTGAAGCTTTCTTT
CASSFLFSQGIHAEAFF
>TRBV9|-|TRBJ2-7|-
TGTGCCAGCAGCGTAGACTCGTTATCCTACGAGCAGTACTTC
CASSVDSLSYEQYF
>TRBV18|-|TRBJ1-1|-
TGTGCCAGCTCACCATTTGGGGGCGGCGACCGTGAAGCTTTCTTT
CASSPFGGGDREAFF
>TRBV2|-|TRBJ1-5|TRBD1
TGTGCCAGCAGACCCCAGGGGGCAGGTCAGCCCCAGCATTTT
CASRPQGAGQPQHF
>TRBV7-9|-|TRBJ2-5|-
TGTGCCAGCAGCTTTCGTGGGGGCACAGAGACCCAGTACTTC
CASSFRGGTETQYF
>TRBV3-1/TRBV3-2|-|TRBJ2-2|-
TGTGCCAGCAGCCACGGGGGGCAGCCCGGGGAGCTGTTTTTT
CASSHGGQPGELFF
>TRBV6-5|-|TRBJ1-5|-
TGTGCCAGCAGCCTATCAATAGGGGTGAATCAGCCCCAGCATTTT
CASSLSIGVNQPQHF
>TRBV7-3|-|TRBJ2-7|TRBD1
TGTGCCAGCAGCTTACCCCAGCCGGGACAGGGCTCCTACGAGCAGTACTTC
CASSLPQPGQGSYEQYF
>TRBV7-9|-|TRBJ1-1|-
TGTGCCAGCAGCTTCACAGGGTCAGGTGAAGCTTTCTTT
CASSFTGSGEAFF
>TRBV9|-|TRBJ2-1|-
TGTGCCAGCACCAGAACCGACGGGAGATTCAACAATGAGCAGTTCTTC
CASTRTDGRFNNEQFF
>TRBV5-4|-|TRBJ1-2|-
TGTGCCAGCAGCTTGGACGCGGGTCGGGGCTACACCTTC
CASSLDAGRGYTF
>TRBV6-6|-|TRBJ2-7|TRBD1
TGTGCCAGCAGTTCTTTCACAGGGGGCTCCTACGAGCAGTACTTC
CASSSFTGGSYEQYF
>TRBV29-1|-|TRBJ2-5|TRBD1
TGCAGCGCCGGACAGGGGGGGGAGACCCAGTACTTC
CSAGQGGETQYF
>TRBV27|-|TRBJ1-5|-
TGTGCCAGCAGTTTTTACAGAAATCAGCCCCAGCATTTT
CASSFYRNQPQHF
>TRBV9|-|TRBJ1-2|-
TGTGCCAGCAGCGAGGGGAGGGGGATAGGCTACACCTTC
CASSEGRGIGYTF
>TRBV5-1|-|TRBJ2-5|-
TGCGCCAGCAGCAGGGGGTTCGGGGAGACCCAGTACTTC
CASSRGFGETQYF
>TRBV6-4|-|TRBJ2-1|TRBD1
TGTGCCAGCTCGGGACAGGGTGGAGGTCAGTTCTTC
CASSGQGGGQFF
>TRBV6-2/TRBV6-3|few|TRBJ2-1|-
TGTGCCAGCAGTTACCGGGGTCCTGCCTACAATGAGCAGTTCTTC
CASSYRGPAYNEQFF
>TRBV11-1|-|TRBJ2-3|TRBD2
TGTGCCAGCAGCTTAACTAGCGGGGACACAGATACGCAGTATTTT
CASSLTSGDTDTQYF
>TRBV6-7|-|TRBJ2-2|-
TGTGCCAGCAGCCCTCTCGACAGGAACACCGGGGAGCTGTTTTTT
CASSPLDRNTGELFF
>TRBV19|-|TRBJ1-4|TRBD1
TGTGCCAGTAGTGCTGCCGGGACAGGGAATGAAAAACTGTTTTTT
CASSAAGTGNEKLFF
>TRBV4-1|-|TRBJ2-3|-
TGCGCCAGCAGCCAAGAGAGGGTGTGGAGCACAGATACGCAGTATTTT
CASSQERVWSTDTQYF